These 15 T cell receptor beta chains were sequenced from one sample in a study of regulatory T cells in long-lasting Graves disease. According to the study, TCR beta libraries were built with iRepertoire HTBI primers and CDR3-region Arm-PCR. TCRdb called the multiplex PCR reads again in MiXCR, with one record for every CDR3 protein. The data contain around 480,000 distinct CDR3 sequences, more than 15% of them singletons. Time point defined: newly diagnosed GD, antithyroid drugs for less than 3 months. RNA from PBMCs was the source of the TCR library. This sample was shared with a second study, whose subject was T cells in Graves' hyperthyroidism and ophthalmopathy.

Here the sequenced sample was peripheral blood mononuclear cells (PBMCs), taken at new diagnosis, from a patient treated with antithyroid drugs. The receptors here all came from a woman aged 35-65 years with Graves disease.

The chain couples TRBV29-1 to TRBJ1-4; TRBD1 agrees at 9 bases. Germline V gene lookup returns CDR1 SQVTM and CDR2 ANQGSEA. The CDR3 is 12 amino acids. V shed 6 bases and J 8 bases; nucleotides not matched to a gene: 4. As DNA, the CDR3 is TGCAGCGTCCGGGACAGGGAAGAAAAACTGTTTTTT. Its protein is CSVRDREEKLFF. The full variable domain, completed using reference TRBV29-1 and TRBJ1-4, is SAVISQKPSRDICQRGTSLTIQCQVDSQVTMMFWYRQQPGQSLTLIATANQGSEATYESGFVIDKFPISRPNLTFSTLTVSNMSPEDSSIYLCSVRDREEKLFFGSGTQLSVL.

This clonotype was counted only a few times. DNA for the CDR3: TGTGCCAGCAGTGAGAAGGGGGTTACCGGGGAGCTGTTTTTT. Translation: CASSEKGVTGELFF. The chain carries TRBV2 and TRBJ2-2; D possibly corresponds to TRBD1 (6 bases). The CDR3 has 14 residues. Deletions cut 3 bases from V and 5 bases from J, with 10 bases between. In germline, CDR1 is SNHLY, CDR2 FYNNEI.

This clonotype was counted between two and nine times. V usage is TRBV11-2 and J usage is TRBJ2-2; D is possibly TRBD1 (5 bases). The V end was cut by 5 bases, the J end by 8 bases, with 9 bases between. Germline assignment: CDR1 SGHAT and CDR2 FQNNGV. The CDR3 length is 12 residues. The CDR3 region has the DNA TGTGCCAGCAGCCCCAGGGAAGGGGAGCTGTTTTTT. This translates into CASSPREGELFF.

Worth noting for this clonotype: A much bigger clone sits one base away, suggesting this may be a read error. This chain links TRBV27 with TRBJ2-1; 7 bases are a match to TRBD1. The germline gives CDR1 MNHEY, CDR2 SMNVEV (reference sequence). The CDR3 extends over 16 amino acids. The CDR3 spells CASSGGQPSSYNDQFF. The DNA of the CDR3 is TGTGCCAGCAGTGGGGGACAGCCGAGCTCCTACAATGATCAGTTCTTC.

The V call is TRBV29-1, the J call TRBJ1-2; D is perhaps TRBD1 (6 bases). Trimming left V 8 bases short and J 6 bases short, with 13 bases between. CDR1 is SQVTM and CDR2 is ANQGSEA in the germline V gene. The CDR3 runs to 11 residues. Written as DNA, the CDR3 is TGCAGCCTTGGGGGGGGCGATGGCTACACCTTC. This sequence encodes CSLGGGDGYTF.

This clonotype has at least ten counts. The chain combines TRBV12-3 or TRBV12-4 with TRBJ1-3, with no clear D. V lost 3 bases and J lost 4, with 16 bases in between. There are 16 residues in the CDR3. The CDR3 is CASSFRKQPLGNTIYF. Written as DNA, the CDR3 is TGTGCCAGCAGTTTTCGGAAACAACCTCTGGGAAACACCATATATTTT.

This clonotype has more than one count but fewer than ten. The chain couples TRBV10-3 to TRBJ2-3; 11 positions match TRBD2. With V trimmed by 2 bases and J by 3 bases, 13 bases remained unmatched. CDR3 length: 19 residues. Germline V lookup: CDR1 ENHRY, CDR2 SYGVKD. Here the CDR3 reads CAISERGLSGGAGTDTQYF. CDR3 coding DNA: TGTGCCATCAGTGAGCGGGGCCTTAGCGGGGGGGCGGGAACAGATACGCAGTATTTT.

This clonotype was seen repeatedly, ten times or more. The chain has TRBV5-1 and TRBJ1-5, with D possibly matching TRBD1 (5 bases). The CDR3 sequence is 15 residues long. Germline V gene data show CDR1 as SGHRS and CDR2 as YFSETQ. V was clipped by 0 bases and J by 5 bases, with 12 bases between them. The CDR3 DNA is TGCGCCAGCAGCTTGGGAGGGGAGGTGTATCAGCCCCAGCATTTT. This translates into CASSLGGEVYQPQHF. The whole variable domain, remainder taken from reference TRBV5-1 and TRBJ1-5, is KAGVTQTPRYLIKTRGQQVTLSCSPISGHRSVSWYQQTPGQGLQFLFEYFSETQRNKGNFPGRFSGRQFSNSRSEMNVSTLELGDSALYLCASSLGGEVYQPQHFGDGTRLSIL.

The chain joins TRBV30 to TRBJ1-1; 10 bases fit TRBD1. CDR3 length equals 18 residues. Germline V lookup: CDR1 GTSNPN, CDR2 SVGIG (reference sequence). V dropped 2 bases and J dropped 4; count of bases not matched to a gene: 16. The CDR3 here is CAWSRPDRGKAVSTEAFF. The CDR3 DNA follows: TGTGCCTGGAGTAGACCGGACAGGGGGAAGGCGGTTAGCACTGAAGCTTTCTTT.

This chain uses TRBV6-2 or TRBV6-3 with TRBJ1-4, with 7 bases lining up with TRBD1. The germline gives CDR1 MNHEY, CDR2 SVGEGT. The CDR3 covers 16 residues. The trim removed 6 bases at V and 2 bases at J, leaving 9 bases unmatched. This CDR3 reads CASRLTPGGTNEKLFF. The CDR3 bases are TGTGCCAGCAGACTAACCCCAGGGGGGACTAATGAAAAACTGTTTTTT.

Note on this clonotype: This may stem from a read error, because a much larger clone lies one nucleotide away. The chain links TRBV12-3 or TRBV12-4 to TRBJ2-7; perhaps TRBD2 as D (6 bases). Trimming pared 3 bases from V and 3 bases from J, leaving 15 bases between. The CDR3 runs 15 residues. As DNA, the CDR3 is TGTGCCAGCAGTTTTGTGGACTACCCAATCTACGAGCAGTACTTC. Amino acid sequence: CASSFVDYPIYEQYF.

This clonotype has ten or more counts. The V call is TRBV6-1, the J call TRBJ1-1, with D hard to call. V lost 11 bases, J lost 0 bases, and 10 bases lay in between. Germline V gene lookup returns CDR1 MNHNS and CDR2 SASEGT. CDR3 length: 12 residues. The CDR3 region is CACHTVNTEAFF. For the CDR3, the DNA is TGTGCCTGTCACACAGTGAACACTGAAGCTTTCTTT.

CDR3 in amino acids: CASRGVGDGEKLFF. In DNA, the CDR3 is TGTGCCAGCAGGGGGGTGGGAGACGGTGAAAAACTGTTTTTT. V is TRBV27 and J is TRBJ1-4; D perhaps matches TRBD1 (5 bases). The ends were cut back, 6 bases at V and 7 bases at J, with 15 bases in the middle. Germline CDR1 is MNHEY and CDR2 is SMNVEV (reference sequence). The CDR3 sequence is 14 residues long. Variable domain in full (rest from reference TRBV27 and TRBJ1-4): EAQVTQNPRYLITVTGKKLTVTCSQNMNHEYMSWYRQDPGLGLRQIYYSMNVEVTDKGDVPEGYKVSRKEKRNFPLILESPSPNQTSLYFCASRGVGDGEKLFFGSGTQLSVL.

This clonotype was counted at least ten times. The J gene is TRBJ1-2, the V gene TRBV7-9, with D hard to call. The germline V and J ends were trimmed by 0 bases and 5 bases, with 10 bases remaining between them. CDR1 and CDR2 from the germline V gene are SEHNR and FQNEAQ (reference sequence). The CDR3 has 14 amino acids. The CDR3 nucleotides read TGTGCCAGCAGCTTAGCCCTGGACCTATATGGCTACACCTTC. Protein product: CASSLALDLYGYTF.

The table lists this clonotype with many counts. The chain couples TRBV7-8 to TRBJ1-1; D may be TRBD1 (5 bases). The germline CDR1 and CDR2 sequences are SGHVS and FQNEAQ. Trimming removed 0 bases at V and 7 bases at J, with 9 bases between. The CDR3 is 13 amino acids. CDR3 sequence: CASSLAGVVEAFF. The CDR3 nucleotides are TGTGCCAGCAGCTTAGCGGGGGTAGTTGAAGCTTTCTTT.